The 32 T cell receptor beta chains in this list originate from one sample, sequenced in a study of kidney transplant recipient with SARS-CoV-2 infection. TCRdb redid the calling of the reads with MiXCR, one entry per CDR3 protein. The repertoire holds under 250,000 distinct CDR3 sequences, with around 26% as singletons. The input for sequencing was a blood sample, taken at baseline and on day 111 from a kidney transplant recipient. These receptors came from a young adult male patient who had COVID-19 and was a kidney transplant recipient. Some T cells may have come from the graft donor.

This clonotype was observed at least ten times. The V and J genes are TRBV3-1 and TRBJ2-7, with D uncertain. The V end was cut by 0 bases, the J end by 0 bases, with 12 bases between. The germline gives CDR1 LGHDT, CDR2 YNNKEL (reference sequence). This CDR3 is built from 16 residues. The CDR3 reads CASSQDEEALSYEQYF. The CDR3 DNA follows: TGTGCCAGCAGCCAAGATGAAGAAGCTCTCTCCTACGAGCAGTACTTC.

This clonotype was seen many times. The J gene is TRBJ2-2, the V gene TRBV6-5; TRBD1 matches at 7 bases. Germline CDR1 is MNHEY and CDR2 is SVGAGI. This CDR3 has 16 residues. Losses at the gene ends were 2 bases for V and 2 bases for J; bases not matched to a gene: 5. CDR3 amino acids: CASSYRGQINTGELFF. In nucleotides, the CDR3 is TGTGCCAGCAGTTACAGGGGGCAAATAAACACCGGGGAGCTGTTTTTT.

This clonotype came up a few times. This chain joins TRBV18 and TRBJ1-2; D ambiguous. The germline V and J ends were trimmed by 0 bases and 4 bases, with 12 bases remaining between them. Germline V gene lookup returns CDR1 KGHSH and CDR2 LQKENI. The CDR3 runs to 15 residues. CDR3 protein: CASSPPTTAAYGYTF. The DNA of the CDR3 is TGTGCCAGCTCACCACCTACGACGGCCGCCTATGGCTACACCTTC.

There are many counts of this clonotype. V usage is TRBV11-2 and J usage is TRBJ1-2; D ambiguous. The CDR3 sequence is 17 residues long. Trimming took off 5 bases at V and 4 bases at J, with 23 bases between the two ends. Per germline, CDR1 SGHAT and CDR2 FQNNGV. CDR3 loop: CASSVSSTSRKTYGYTF. DNA of the CDR3: TGTGCCAGCAGCGTAAGTTCAACAAGCAGAAAGACCTATGGCTACACCTTC.

The chain joins TRBV28 to TRBJ2-7; TRBD1 or TRBD2 may be the D gene (6 bases each). The J call may be in error: the DNA end matches TRBJ2-5 better. The CDR3 is made up of 14 amino acids. Germline V CDR1 and CDR2: MDHEN, SYDVKM. The DNA for the CDR3 is TGTGCCAGCGGCCCCGGGGGCCGGCAAGAGACCCAGTACTTC. Translation gives CASGPGGRQETQYF.

In this sample, this clonotype turned up many times. This chain links TRBV5-8 with TRBJ1-2; D unresolved. The germline gives CDR1 SGHTS, CDR2 YDEGEE. This CDR3 comprises 16 residues. The V end lost 7 bases, the J end lost 4 bases, and 23 bases lay between the germline ends. CDR3: CASYHCHPRKTYGYTF. CDR3 in DNA: TGTGCCAGCTATCATTGTCATCCACGAAAGACCTATGGCTACACCTTC.

This clonotype was seen more than once but under ten times. A much larger clonotype is one base distant, so this may be a read error. This chain uses TRBV6-1 with TRBJ1-5; tentatively, D is TRBD1 (5 bases). The CDR3 is 17 amino acids. Germline V gene data show CDR1 as MNHNS and CDR2 as SASEGT. For the CDR3, the DNA is TGTGCCGGCAGTACCGGGACGGGGTTAAATAGCAATCAGCCCCAGCATTTT. Protein: CAGSTGTGLNSNQPQHF.

In the case of this clonotype: A much larger clone differs from this one at a single base, so this may be a read error. This sequence joins TRBV5-6 and TRBJ2-3; D not certain. CDR3 length equals 11 residues. Germline V lookup: CDR1 SGHDT, CDR2 YYEEEE. Trimming shortened V by 7 bases and J by 7 bases, and 10 bases separated the two germline ends. CDR3 sequence reads: CASAKLNTQYF. The CDR3 nucleotides are TGTGCCAGCGCCAAGTTGAATACGCAGTATTTT.

This clonotype was detected only a few times. The chain recombines TRBV6-2 or TRBV6-3 with TRBJ2-1, with 11 bases matching TRBD2. Germline V CDR1 and CDR2: MNHEY, SVGEGT. V lost 4 bases to trimming and J lost 8 bases; unmatched junction nucleotides: 7. The CDR3 length is 15 residues. The DNA of the CDR3 is TGTGCCAGCAGTTTCATAGCGGGGGGGCCGCATGAGCAGTTCTTC. Its translation: CASSFIAGGPHEQFF.

The chain is built from TRBV4-1 and TRBJ1-5, with D uncertain. Germline assignment: CDR1 MGHRA and CDR2 YSYEKL. The CDR3 is 18 amino acids. Trimming cost V 4 bases and J 6 bases, with 25 bases left between them. The CDR3 reads CASSRVTESSVVPQPQHF. In nucleotides, the CDR3 is TGCGCCAGCAGCCGAGTCACGGAGTCCTCTGTAGTACCTCAGCCCCAGCATTTT.

In its sample, this clonotype was seen many times. The V call is TRBV20-1, the J call TRBJ1-6; D is uncertain. Germline V gene lookup returns CDR1 DFQATT and CDR2 SNEGSKA (reference sequence). V lost 6 bases to trimming and J lost 3 bases, with 15 bases between them. The CDR3 runs to 15 residues. CDR3 loop: CSADPPGFYNSPLHF. The CDR3 DNA reads TGCAGTGCCGACCCCCCGGGGTTCTATAATTCACCCCTCCACTTT.

Comments on this clonotype: This may come from a read error, since a much larger clone is one base off. The chain recombines TRBV19 with TRBJ1-2, with D uncertain. The germline V and J ends were trimmed by 8 bases and 1 base, with 5 bases remaining between them. The CDR3 covers 11 residues. The germline CDR1 and CDR2 sequences are LNHDA and SQIVND (reference sequence). The CDR3 DNA reads as TGTGCCAGTGAGGGTAACTATGGCTACACCTTC. This translates into CASEGNYGYTF.

As regards this clonotype: This may come from a read error, since a much larger clone is one base off. This chain connects TRBV20-1 to TRBJ2-7; D is possibly TRBD2 (5 bases). The length of the CDR3 is 15 residues. Germline CDR1 and CDR2: DFQATT and SNEGSKA (reference sequence). The CDR3 nucleotides are TGCAGTGCTCCACGCCCAGGAGGACTGGTCTACAAGCAGTACTTC. It yields the protein CSAPRPGGLVYKQYF.

On this clonotype: A much larger clonotype is one base distant, so this may be a read error. This rearrangement joins TRBV4-2 to TRBJ1-1, with D uncertain. With 4 bases removed from V and 4 bases from J, the gap between germline ends came to 16 bases. Germline CDR1 LGHNA, CDR2 YNFKEQ. This CDR3 region has 15 residues. The CDR3 region has the DNA TGTGCCAGCAGCCGAGATGGACCACGGGGCACTGAAGCTTTCTTT. This translates into CASSRDGPRGTEAFF.

Only one count was recorded for this clonotype. A much larger clone is a single base away; this may be a read error. This rearrangement joins TRBV6-5 to TRBJ2-2; 8 bases fit TRBD2. From germline, CDR1 is MNHEY and CDR2 SVGAGI. After removal of 8 bases from V and 5 bases from J, the junction contained 13 bases not matched to a gene. This CDR3 has 16 residues. CDR3 residues: CASGPQGLAATGELFF. CDR3 nucleotide sequence: TGTGCCAGCGGTCCACAAGGACTAGCAGCGACCGGGGAGCTGTTTTTT.

This clonotype appeared a few times. The chain has TRBV29-1 and TRBJ2-3; D is possibly TRBD2 (6 bases). Trimming took 5 bases from V and 3 from J, leaving 15 bases between them. This CDR3 comprises 14 residues. Germline CDR1 SQVTM, CDR2 ANQGSEA. CDR3 loop: CSVSPGGSTDTQYF. In DNA, the CDR3 is TGCAGCGTTTCACCTGGGGGGAGTACAGATACGCAGTATTTT.

This clonotype was seen repeatedly, ten times or more. J is TRBJ1-1 and V is TRBV9; no clear D. The germline CDR1 and CDR2 sequences are SGDLS and YYNGEE. V lost 3 bases, J lost 5 bases, and 11 bases lay in between. This CDR3 has 13 amino acids. The CDR3 DNA is TGTGCCAGCAGCGAGGGAACGAGAACTGAAGCTTTCTTT. Protein sequence: CASSEGTRTEAFF.

On this clonotype itself: With a much larger clone just one base away, this may be a read error. The chain links TRBV4-2 to TRBJ2-4, with 8 bases that match TRBD1. This CDR3 contains 17 residues. Germline V gene sequence: CDR1 LGHNA, CDR2 YNFKEQ. The CDR3 sequence: CAGSQGAGTGGLSEQYF. The CDR3 DNA follows: TGTGCCGGCAGCCAAGGTGCCGGGACAGGAGGATTGTCGGAGCAGTACTTC.

In its sample, this clonotype was seen once. A much larger clonotype is one base distant, so this may be a read error. The chain couples TRBV6-6 to TRBJ1-2; the D is unclear. Germline values: CDR1 MNHNY, CDR2 SVGAGI (reference sequence). Trimming stripped 5 bases from V and 4 bases from J, with 23 bases between. This CDR3 contains 17 residues. Here the CDR3 DNA reads TGTGCCAGCAGTAGCCAACGAGGTAGGAGAAAGACCTATGGCTACACCTTC. Translating it yields CASSSQRGRRKTYGYTF.

Notes on this clonotype: A much larger clone is a single base away; this may be a read error. The CDR3 ends on some other residue instead of the conserved phenylalanine or tryptophan, so this is likely a read error. This rearrangement joins TRBV7-2 to TRBJ2-7, with 7 bases lining up with TRBD1. Germline values: CDR1 SGHTA, CDR2 FQGNSA. The CDR3 loop spans 14 amino acids. The V gene end was trimmed by 5 bases and the J gene end by 2 bases; junction bases not matched to a gene: 6. The CDR3 DNA sequence: TGTGCCAGCAGCACCAGACAGGGAACCTACGAGCAGTACCTC. As protein: CASSTRQGTYEQYL.

On this clonotype itself: A clone one base away is much larger, so this may be a read error. The rearrangement links TRBV5-4 to TRBJ1-2; D call uncertain. The CDR3 contains 16 residues. The germline gives CDR1 SGHNT, CDR2 YYREEE (reference sequence). Trimming removed 6 bases from V and 4 bases from J, with 22 bases in between. CDR3 sequence: CASNLNAPGKTYGYTF. The DNA for the CDR3 is TGTGCCAGCAACCTTAACGCACCAGGAAAGACCTATGGCTACACCTTC.

Turning to this clonotype: One end of the junction varies from germline; a read error may be responsible. The chain couples TRBV19 to TRBJ2-1, with D possibly called TRBD1 or TRBD2 (5 bases each). This CDR3 has 16 residues. Per germline, CDR1 LNHDA and CDR2 SQIVND (reference sequence). In DNA form, the CDR3 reads TGTGCCAGTAACATCGGCCAGGCAGGGATCGGGAATGAGCGGTTCTTC. Amino acids: CASNIGQAGIGNERFF. Drawing the rest from reference TRBV19 and TRBJ2-1, the complete variable domain is DGGITQSPKYLFRKEGQNVTLSCEQNLNHDAMYWYRQDPGQGLRLIYYSQIVNDFQKGDIAEGYSVSREKKESFPLTVTSAQKNPTAFYLCASNIGQAGIGNERFFGPGTRLTVL.

In its sample, this clonotype was seen many times. This may be a read error, as it is one base from a much larger clone. The rearrangement links TRBV2 to TRBJ2-2; TRBD2 matches at 8 bases. The CDR3 spans 14 residues. The J segment lost 3 bases and the V segment lost 6 bases, leaving 3 bases of the junction unmatched. From germline, CDR1 is SNHLY and CDR2 FYNNEI. The CDR3 DNA follows: TGTGCCAGCAGCTCGGGACTAGACACCGGGGAGCTGTTTTTT. It codes for CASSSGLDTGELFF.

Points on this clonotype: A much bigger clone sits one base away, suggesting this may be a read error. This chain links TRBV6-5 with TRBJ1-1; D unclear. The CDR3 loop spans 13 amino acids. Trimming removed 10 bases from V and 4 bases from J, with 16 bases in between. The germline gives CDR1 MNHEY, CDR2 SVGAGI. CDR3 in DNA: TGTGCCAATACCTACGAGAGGTCCACTGAAGCTTTCTTT. Its translation: CANTYERSTEAFF.

V and J are TRBV9 and TRBJ2-3; either TRBD1 or TRBD2 may supply D (7 bases each). The DNA end is more similar to TRBJ2-1, so the J call may be wrong. Per the germline V gene, CDR1 is SGDLS and CDR2 is YYNGEE. The CDR3 contains 14 residues. The DNA of the CDR3 is TGTGCCAGCAGCGTAGCAGGCAGGGGGGGTAAGCAGTTCTTC. The encoded protein is CASSVAGRGGKQFF.

This chain uses TRBV12-2 with TRBJ1-2. TRBV12-2 is a pseudogene. CDR3 length: 17 amino acids. The CDR3 sequence: CASRSKGTPRKAYGYTF. CDR3 coding DNA: TGTGCAAGTCGCAGCAAAGGGACTCCACGAAAGGCCTATGGCTACACCTTC.

A note on this clonotype: A much larger clone is a single base away; this may be a read error. The chain carries TRBV28 and TRBJ1-2, with D possibly being TRBD1 (6 bases). This CDR3 is 13 amino acids long. Germline assignment: CDR1 MDHEN and CDR2 SYDVKM. V was shortened by 7 bases and J by 6 bases, with 15 bases between the two germline ends. The CDR3 protein is CASILGGGHGYTF. The CDR3, as DNA: TGTGCCAGCATTCTTGGAGGGGGGCATGGCTACACCTTC.

A word on this clonotype: A much larger clone is a single base away; this may be a read error. The chain combines TRBV21-1 with TRBJ2-3; the table gives TRBD2 as D, unverified against the DNA. TRBV21-1 is designated a pseudogene. The CDR3 contains 17 residues. CDR3: CANSSGLATVMQDTQYF. Written as DNA, the CDR3 is TGTGCCAACAGTTCGGGGCTAGCTACAGTCATGCAAGATACGCAGTATTTT.

Regarding this clonotype: It may be a read error: a sequence one base away is much more abundant. This chain links TRBV6-2 or TRBV6-3 with TRBJ1-2; D is unresolved. The CDR3 spans 17 residues. Trimming stripped 5 bases from V and 6 bases from J, with 25 bases between. The germline CDR1 and CDR2 sequences are MNHEY and SVGEGT. This CDR3 is CASSIVPCIGKTHGYTF. Written as DNA, the CDR3 is TGTGCCAGCAGTATAGTGCCCTGCATCGGAAAGACCCATGGCTACACCTTC.

As concerns this clonotype: A much larger clone lies a single base off, so this may be a read error. V gene TRBV16 combines with J gene TRBJ1-2; unclear D gene. CDR3 size: 17 residues. Germline lookup yields CDR1 KGHSY and CDR2 FQNENV. Trimming took off 2 bases at V and 7 bases at J, with 23 bases between the two ends. In nucleotides, the CDR3 is TGTGCCAGCAGCCAACAGCGGGTCGTTAGAAAGACCTGTGGCTACACCTTC. As protein: CASSQQRVVRKTCGYTF.

This clonotype turned up a few times. This clone may be a read error of a much larger clone one base away. Without the conserved terminal phenylalanine or tryptophan, this CDR3 likely stems from a read error. The rearrangement joins TRBV29-1 to TRBJ1-1, with D maybe TRBD1 (6 bases). V was pared by 4 bases and J by 5 bases, with 11 bases between. CDR3 length: 12 residues. Germline values: CDR1 SQVTM, CDR2 ANQGSEA. The CDR3 bases are TGCAGCGTTGTACGGGGGCAAACTGAAGCTTTCCTT. This gives the protein CSVVRGQTEAFL.

J is TRBJ2-1 and V is TRBV18, with 12 bases identical to TRBD2. CDR1 is KGHSH and CDR2 is LQKENI in the germline V gene. V lost 7 bases, J lost 7 bases, and 11 bases stayed unmatched. The CDR3 contains 16 residues. The CDR3 region is CASFLAGGPKGNEQFF. The CDR3 DNA reads as TGTGCCAGCTTTCTAGCGGGAGGGCCAAAGGGGAATGAGCAGTTCTTC.